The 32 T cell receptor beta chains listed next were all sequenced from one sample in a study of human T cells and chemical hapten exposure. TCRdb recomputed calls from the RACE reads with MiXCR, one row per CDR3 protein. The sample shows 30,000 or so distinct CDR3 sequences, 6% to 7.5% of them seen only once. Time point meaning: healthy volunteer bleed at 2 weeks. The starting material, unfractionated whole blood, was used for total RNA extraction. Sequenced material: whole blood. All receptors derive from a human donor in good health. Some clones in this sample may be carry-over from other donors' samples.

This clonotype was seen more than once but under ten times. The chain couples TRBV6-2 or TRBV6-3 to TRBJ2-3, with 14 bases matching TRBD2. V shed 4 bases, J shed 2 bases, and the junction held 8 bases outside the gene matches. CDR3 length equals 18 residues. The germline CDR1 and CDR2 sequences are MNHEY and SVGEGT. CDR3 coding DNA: TGTGCCAGCAGTTCCCGACTAGCGGGGGGGCCGTCCACAGATACGCAGTATTTT. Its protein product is CASSSRLAGGPSTDTQYF.

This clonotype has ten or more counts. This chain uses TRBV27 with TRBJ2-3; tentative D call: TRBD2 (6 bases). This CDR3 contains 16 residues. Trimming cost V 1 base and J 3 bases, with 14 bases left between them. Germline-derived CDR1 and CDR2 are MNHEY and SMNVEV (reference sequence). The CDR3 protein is CASSLYLRRGTDTQYF. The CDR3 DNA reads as TGTGCCAGCAGTTTATATCTGCGGCGGGGAACAGATACGCAGTATTTT.

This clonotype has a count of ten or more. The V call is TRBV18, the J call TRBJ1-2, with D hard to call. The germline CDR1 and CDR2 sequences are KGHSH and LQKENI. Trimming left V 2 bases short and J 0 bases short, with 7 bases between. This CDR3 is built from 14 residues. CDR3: CASSPGETNYGYTF. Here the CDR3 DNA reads TGTGCCAGCTCACCAGGGGAGACTAACTATGGCTACACCTTC.

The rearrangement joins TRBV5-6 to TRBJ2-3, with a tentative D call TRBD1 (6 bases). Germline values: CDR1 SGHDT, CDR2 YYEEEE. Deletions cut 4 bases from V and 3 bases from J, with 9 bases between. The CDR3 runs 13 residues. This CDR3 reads CASSHTGTDTQYF. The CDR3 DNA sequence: TGTGCCAGCAGCCACACAGGGACAGATACGCAGTATTTT.

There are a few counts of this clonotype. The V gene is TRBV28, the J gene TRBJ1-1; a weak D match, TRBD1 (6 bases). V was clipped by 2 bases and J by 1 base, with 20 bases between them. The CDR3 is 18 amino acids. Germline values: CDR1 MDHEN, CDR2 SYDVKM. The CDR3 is CASSLPTGRGYGNTEAFF. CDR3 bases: TGTGCCAGCAGTTTACCGACAGGAAGAGGGTACGGGAACACTGAAGCTTTCTTT.

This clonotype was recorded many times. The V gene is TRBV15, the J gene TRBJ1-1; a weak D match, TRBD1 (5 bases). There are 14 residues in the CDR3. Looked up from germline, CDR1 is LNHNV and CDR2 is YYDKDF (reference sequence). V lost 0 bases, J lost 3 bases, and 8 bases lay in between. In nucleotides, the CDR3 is TGTGCCACCAGCAGAGAGGAGGGGCACACTGAAGCTTTCTTT. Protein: CATSREEGHTEAFF. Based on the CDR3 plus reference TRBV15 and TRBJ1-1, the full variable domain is DAMVIQNPRYQVTQFGKPVTLSCSQTLNHNVMYWYQQKSSQAPKLLFHYYDKDFNNEADTPDNFQSRRPNTSFCFLDIRSPGLGDTAMYLCATSREEGHTEAFFGQGTRLTVV.

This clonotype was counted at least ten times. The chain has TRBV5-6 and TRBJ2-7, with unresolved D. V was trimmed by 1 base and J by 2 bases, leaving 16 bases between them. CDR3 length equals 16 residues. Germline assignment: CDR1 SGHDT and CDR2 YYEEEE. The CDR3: CASSLLGPTIPYEQYF. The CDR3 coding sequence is TGTGCCAGCAGCTTGCTAGGGCCGACAATACCCTACGAGCAGTACTTC.

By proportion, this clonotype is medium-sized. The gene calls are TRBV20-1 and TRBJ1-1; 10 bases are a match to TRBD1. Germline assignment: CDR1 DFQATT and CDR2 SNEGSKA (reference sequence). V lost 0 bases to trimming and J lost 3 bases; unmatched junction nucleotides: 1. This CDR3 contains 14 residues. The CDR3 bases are TGCAGTGCTAGAGATGGACAGGGGGACACTGAAGCTTTCTTT. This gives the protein CSARDGQGDTEAFF.

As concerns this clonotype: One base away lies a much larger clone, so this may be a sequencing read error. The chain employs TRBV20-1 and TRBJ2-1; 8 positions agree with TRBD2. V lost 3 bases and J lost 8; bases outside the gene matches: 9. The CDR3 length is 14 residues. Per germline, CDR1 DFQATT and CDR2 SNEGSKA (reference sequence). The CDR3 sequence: CSASGTSGIDEQFF. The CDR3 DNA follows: TGCAGTGCTAGCGGGACTAGTGGGATCGATGAGCAGTTCTTC.

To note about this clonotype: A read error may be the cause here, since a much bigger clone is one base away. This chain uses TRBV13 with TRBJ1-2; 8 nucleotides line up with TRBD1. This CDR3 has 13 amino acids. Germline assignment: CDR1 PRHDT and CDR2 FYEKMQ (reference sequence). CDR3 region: CASSLPGGSGYNF. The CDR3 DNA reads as TGTGCCAGCAGCCTACCAGGGGGCTCTGGCTACAACTTC. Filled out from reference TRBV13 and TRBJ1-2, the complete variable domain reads AAGVIQSPRHLIKEKRETATLKCYPIPRHDTVYWYQQGPGQDPQFLISFYEKMQSDKGSIPDRFSAQQFSDYHSELNMSSLELGDSALYFCASSLPGGSGYNFGSGTRLTVV.

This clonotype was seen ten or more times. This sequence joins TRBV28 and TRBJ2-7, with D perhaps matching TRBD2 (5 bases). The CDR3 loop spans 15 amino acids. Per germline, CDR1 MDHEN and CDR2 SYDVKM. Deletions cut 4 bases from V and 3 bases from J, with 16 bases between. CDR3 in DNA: TGTGCCAGCAGTTCGCACGGCGGAGGAGACTACGAGCAGTACTTC. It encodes CASSSHGGGDYEQYF.

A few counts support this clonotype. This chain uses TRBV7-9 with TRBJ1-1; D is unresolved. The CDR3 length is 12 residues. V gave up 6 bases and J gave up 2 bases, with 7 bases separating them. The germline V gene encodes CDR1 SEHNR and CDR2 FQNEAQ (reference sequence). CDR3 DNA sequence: TGTGCCAGCAGACAAAAAAACACTGAAGCTTTCTTT. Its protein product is CASRQKNTEAFF.

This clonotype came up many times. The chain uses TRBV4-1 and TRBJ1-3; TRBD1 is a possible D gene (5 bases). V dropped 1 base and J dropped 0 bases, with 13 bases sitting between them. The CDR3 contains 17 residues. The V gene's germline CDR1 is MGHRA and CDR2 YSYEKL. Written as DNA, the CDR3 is TGCGCCAGCAGCCAAGTAATGGAAGGGACCTCTGGAAACACCATATATTTT. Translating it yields CASSQVMEGTSGNTIYF.

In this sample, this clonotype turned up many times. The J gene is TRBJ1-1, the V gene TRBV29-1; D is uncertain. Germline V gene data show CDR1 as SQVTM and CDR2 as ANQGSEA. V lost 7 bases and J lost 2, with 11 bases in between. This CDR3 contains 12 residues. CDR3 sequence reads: CSGVKINTEAFF. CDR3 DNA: TGCAGCGGTGTGAAGATAAACACTGAAGCTTTCTTT.

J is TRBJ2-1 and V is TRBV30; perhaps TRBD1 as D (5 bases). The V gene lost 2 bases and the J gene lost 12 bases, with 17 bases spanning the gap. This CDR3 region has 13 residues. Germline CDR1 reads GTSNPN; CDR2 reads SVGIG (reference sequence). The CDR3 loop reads CAWSPLRRGGQFF. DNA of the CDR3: TGTGCCTGGAGTCCCCTCCGAAGGGGCGGGCAGTTCTTC.

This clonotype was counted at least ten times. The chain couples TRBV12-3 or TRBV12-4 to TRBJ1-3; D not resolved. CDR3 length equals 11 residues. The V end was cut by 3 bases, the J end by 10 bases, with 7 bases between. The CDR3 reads CASSFGETIYF. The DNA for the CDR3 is TGTGCCAGCAGTTTCGGGGAGACCATATATTTT.

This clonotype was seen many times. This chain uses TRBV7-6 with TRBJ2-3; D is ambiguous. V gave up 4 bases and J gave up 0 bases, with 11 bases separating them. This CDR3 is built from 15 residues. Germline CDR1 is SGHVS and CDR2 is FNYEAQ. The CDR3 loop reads CASSYDPSSTDTQYF. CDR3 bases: TGTGCCAGCAGCTACGACCCATCTAGCACAGATACGCAGTATTTT. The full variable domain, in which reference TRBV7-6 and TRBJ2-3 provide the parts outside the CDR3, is GAGVSQSPRYKVTKRGQDVALRCDPISGHVSLYWYRQALGQGPEFLTYFNYEAQQDKSGLPNDRFSAERPEGSISTLTIQRTEQRDSAMYRCASSYDPSSTDTQYFGPGTRLTVL.

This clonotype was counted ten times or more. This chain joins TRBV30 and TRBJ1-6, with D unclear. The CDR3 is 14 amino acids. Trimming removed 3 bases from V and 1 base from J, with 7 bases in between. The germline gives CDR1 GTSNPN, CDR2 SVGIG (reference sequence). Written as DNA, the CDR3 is TGTGCCTGGAGACGGGTGTCCTATAATTCACCCCTCCACTTT. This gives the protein CAWRRVSYNSPLHF.

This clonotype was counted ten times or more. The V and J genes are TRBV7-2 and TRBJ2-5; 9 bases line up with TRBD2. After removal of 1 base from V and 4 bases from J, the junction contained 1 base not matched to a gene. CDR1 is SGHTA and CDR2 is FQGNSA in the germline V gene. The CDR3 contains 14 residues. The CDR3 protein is CASSLGRGGETQYF. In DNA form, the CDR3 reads TGTGCCAGCAGCTTAGGGCGGGGGGGAGAGACCCAGTACTTC.

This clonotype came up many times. The CDR3 here is CASSFQNYEQYF. CDR3 sequence (DNA): TGTGCCAGCAGTTTCCAAAACTACGAGCAGTACTTC. The genes are TRBV28 and TRBJ2-7; no firm D call. Looked up from germline, CDR1 is MDHEN and CDR2 is SYDVKM. V lost 3 bases to trimming and J lost 3 bases, with 6 bases between them. The CDR3 totals 12 residues.

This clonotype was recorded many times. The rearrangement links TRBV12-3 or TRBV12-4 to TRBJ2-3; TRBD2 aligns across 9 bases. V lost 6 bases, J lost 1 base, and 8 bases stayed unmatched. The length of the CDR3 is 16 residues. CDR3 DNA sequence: TGTGCCAGCAGCCCCGTAGCGGGAGTGGGCACAGATACGCAGTATTTT. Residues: CASSPVAGVGTDTQYF.

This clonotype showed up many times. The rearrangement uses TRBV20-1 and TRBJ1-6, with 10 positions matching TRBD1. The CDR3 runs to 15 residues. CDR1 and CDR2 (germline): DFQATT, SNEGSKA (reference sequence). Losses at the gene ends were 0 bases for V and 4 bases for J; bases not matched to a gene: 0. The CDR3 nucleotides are TGCAGTGCTAGAGAGGGACAGGGGTATAATTCACCCCTCCACTTT. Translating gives CSAREGQGYNSPLHF.

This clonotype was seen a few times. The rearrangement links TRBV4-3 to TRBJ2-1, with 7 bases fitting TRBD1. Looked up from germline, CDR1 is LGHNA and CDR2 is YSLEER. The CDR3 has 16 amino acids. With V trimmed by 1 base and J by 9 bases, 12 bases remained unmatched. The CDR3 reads CASSQGYRGVGVEQFF. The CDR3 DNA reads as TGCGCCAGCAGCCAAGGGTACAGGGGCGTTGGCGTTGAGCAGTTCTTC.

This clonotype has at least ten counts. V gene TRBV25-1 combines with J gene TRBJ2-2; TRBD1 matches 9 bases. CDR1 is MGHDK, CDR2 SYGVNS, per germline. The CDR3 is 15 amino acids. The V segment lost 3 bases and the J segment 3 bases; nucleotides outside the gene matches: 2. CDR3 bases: TGTGCCAGCAGTGAGGGGGACAGGGACACCGGGGAGCTGTTTTTT. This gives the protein CASSEGDRDTGELFF. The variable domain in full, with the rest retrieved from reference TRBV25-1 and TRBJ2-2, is EADIYQTPRYLVIGTGKKITLECSQTMGHDKMYWYQQDPGMELHLIHYSYGVNSTEKGDLSSESTVSRIRTEHFPLTLESARPSHTSQYLCASSEGDRDTGELFFGEGSRLTVL.

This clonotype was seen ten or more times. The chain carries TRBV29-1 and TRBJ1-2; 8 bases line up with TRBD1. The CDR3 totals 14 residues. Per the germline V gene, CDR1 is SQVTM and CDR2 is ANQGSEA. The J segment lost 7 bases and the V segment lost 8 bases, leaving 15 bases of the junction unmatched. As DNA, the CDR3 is TGCAGCTTTGCCCAGGGGGGGGGGACAGGTGGCTACACCTTC. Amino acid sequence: CSFAQGGGTGGYTF. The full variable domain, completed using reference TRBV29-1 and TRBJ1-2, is SAVISQKPSRDICQRGTSLTIQCQVDSQVTMMFWYRQQPGQSLTLIATANQGSEATYESGFVIDKFPISRPNLTFSTLTVSNMSPEDSSIYLCSFAQGGGTGGYTFGSGTRLTVV.

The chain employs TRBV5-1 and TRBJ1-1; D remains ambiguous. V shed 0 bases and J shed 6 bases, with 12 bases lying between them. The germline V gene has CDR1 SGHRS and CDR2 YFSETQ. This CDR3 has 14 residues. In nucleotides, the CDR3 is TGCGCCAGCAGCTTGGGGACTGAGGTCCCTGAAGCTTTCTTT. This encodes CASSLGTEVPEAFF.

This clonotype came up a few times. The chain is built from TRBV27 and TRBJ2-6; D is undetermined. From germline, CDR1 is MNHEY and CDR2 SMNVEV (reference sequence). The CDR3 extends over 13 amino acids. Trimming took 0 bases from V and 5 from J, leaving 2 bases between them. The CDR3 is CASSLSRANVLTF. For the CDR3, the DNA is TGTGCCAGCAGTTTATCGCGGGCCAACGTCCTGACTTTC. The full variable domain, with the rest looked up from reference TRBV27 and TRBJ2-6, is EAQVTQNPRYLITVTGKKLTVTCSQNMNHEYMSWYRQDPGLGLRQIYYSMNVEVTDKGDVPEGYKVSRKEKRNFPLILESPSPNQTSLYFCASSLSRANVLTFGAGSRLTVL.

For the CDR3, the DNA is TGCAGTACTGAGGGGGACAGGGCGAAAGCTGGCTACACCTTC. This gives the protein CSTEGDRAKAGYTF. The gene calls are TRBV20-1 and TRBJ1-2; 9 bases fit TRBD1. The CDR3 is 14 residues long. The germline V gene has CDR1 DFQATT and CDR2 SNEGSKA (reference sequence). The V segment lost 8 bases and the J segment 7 bases; nucleotides outside the gene matches: 14.

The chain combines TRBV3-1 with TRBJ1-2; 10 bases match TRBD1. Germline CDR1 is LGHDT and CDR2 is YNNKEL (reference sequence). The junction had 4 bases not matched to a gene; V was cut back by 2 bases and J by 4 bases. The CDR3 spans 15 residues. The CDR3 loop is CASSQRGTGAYGYTF. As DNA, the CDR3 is TGTGCCAGCAGCCAACGAGGGACAGGGGCCTATGGCTACACCTTC.

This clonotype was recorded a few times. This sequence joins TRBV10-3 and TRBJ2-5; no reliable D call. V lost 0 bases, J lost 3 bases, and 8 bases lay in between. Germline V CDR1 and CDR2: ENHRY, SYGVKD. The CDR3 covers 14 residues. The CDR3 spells CAISESYQKETQYF. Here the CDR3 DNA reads TGTGCCATCAGTGAGTCTTACCAGAAAGAGACCCAGTACTTC.

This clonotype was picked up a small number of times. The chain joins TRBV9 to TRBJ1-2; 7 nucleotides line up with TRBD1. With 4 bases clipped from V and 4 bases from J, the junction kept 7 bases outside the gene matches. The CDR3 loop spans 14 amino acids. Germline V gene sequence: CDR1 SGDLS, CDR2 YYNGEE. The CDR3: CASSPQTGSYGYTF. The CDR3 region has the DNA TGTGCCAGCAGCCCCCAGACAGGGAGCTATGGCTACACCTTC. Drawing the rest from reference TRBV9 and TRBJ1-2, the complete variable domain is DSGVTQTPKHLITATGQRVTLRCSPRSGDLSVYWYQQSLDQGLQFLIQYYNGEERAKGNILERFSAQQFPDLHSELNLSSLELGDSALYFCASSPQTGSYGYTFGSGTRLTVV.

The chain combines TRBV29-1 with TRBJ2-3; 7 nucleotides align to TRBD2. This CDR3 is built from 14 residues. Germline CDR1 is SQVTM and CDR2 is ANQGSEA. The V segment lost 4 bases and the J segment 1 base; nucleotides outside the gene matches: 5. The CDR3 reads CSVVSGAGTDTQYF. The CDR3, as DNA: TGCAGCGTTGTAAGCGGGGCCGGCACAGATACGCAGTATTTT.